These T cell receptor beta chains were read from a single sample in a study of low-dose radiotherapy and immunotherapy resistance in tumors. TCRdb re-called the reads through MiXCR, storing one row per CDR3 protein. The repertoire holds tens of thousands of distinct CDR3 sequences, with approximately 35% as singletons. The starting material was PBMCs, obtained after low-dose radiotherapy plus immunotherapy. These receptors came from a male donor with rectosigmoid adenocarcinoma. CDR3s include the opening cysteine and the closing phenylalanine or tryptophan. D genes are given only for firm matches. The size entry is marked missing in some rows and otherwise reads once, few, many or a size class.

clone_size	d_call	v_call	j_call	cdr3_aa	cdr3_nt
medium-sized	-	TRBV28	TRBJ2-3	CASGGSTDTQYF	TGTGCCAGCGGGGGTAGCACAGATACGCAGTATTTT
many	-	TRBV28	TRBJ1-1	CASSLWTGAKPTHTEAFF	TGTGCCAGCAGTCTTTGGACGGGCGCGAAACCCACCCACACTGAAGCTTTCTTT
-	TRBD1	TRBV7-9	TRBJ2-7	CASSLDRRQYF	TGTGCCAGCAGCTTGGACAGGCGGCAGTACTTC
-	-	TRBV20-1	TRBJ2-4	CSAEVQYF	TGCAGTGCAGAGGTTCAGTACTTC
-	TRBD1	TRBV5-4	TRBJ2-7	CASSQQTGMVQYF	TGTGCCAGCAGCCAACAGACAGGGATGGTGCAGTACTTC
medium-sized	TRBD1	TRBV11-2	TRBJ1-3	CASSRTGENTIYF	TGTGCCAGCAGCCGGACAGGGGAGAACACCATATATTTT
many	TRBD2	TRBV19	TRBJ2-1	CASRYSGGPIEQFF	TGTGCCAGTAGATATAGCGGGGGGCCTATTGAGCAGTTCTTC
-	-	TRBV5-1	TRBJ2-2	CASRALQGPGELFF	TGCGCCAGCAGAGCATTACAGGGTCCCGGGGAGCTGTTTTTT
many	TRBD2	TRBV28	TRBJ2-4	CASSGSGRQNIQYF	TGTGCCAGCAGTGGTAGCGGGAGGCAAAACATTCAGTACTTC
-	-	TRBV28	TRBJ2-5	CASSYSVPQETQYF	TGTGCCAGCAGTTATAGCGTGCCCCAAGAGACCCAGTACTTC
-	-	TRBV11-1	TRBJ1-1	CASSLARYTEAFF	TGTGCCAGCAGCCTTGCCAGGTACACTGAAGCTTTCTTT
-	-	TRBV28	TRBJ2-5	CASRPRGQETQYF	TGTGCCAGCAGACCTCGGGGACAAGAGACCCAGTACTTC
-	TRBD1	TRBV11-2	TRBJ2-1	CASSPGQGGANEQFF	TGTGCCAGCAGTCCAGGACAGGGGGGGGCTAATGAGCAGTTCTTC
many	-	TRBV27	TRBJ2-7	CASSLTAYEQYF	TGTGCCAGCAGTTTAACAGCCTACGAGCAGTACTTC
many	-	TRBV29-1	TRBJ1-2	CSVDLGRALGYTF	TGCAGCGTTGATCTGGGCAGGGCCCTTGGCTACACCTTC
-	TRBD2	TRBV28	TRBJ2-3	CASRGSSGKGTDTQYF	TGTGCCAGCAGGGGCTCTAGCGGGAAGGGCACAGATACGCAGTATTTT
many	-	TRBV28	TRBJ2-7	CASSFLHLSEQYF	TGTGCCAGCAGTTTCCTTCATTTATCAGAGCAGTACTTC
many	TRBD2	TRBV6-5	TRBJ2-7	CASRESGRGGEQYF	TGTGCCAGCAGAGAGAGCGGGAGAGGTGGCGAGCAGTACTTC
many	-	TRBV5-1	TRBJ2-7	CASSLGGDNYEQYF	TGCGCCAGCAGCCTGGGGGGTGATAATTACGAGCAGTACTTC
many	-	TRBV12-3/TRBV12-4	TRBJ2-7	CASSLGPGESYEQYF	TGTGCCAGCAGTTTGGGCCCCGGGGAGTCCTACGAGCAGTACTTC
-	TRBD2	TRBV13	TRBJ2-2	CASSRGLAGESTGELFF	TGTGCCAGCAGCCGAGGACTAGCGGGAGAGTCCACCGGGGAGCTGTTTTTT
many	TRBD2	TRBV7-2	TRBJ2-2	CASSLRGGGTGELFF	TGTGCCAGCAGCTTGCGGGGGGGCGGCACCGGGGAGCTGTTTTTT
-	TRBD1	TRBV2	TRBJ2-1	CASRGTGGYNEQFF	TGTGCCAGCAGGGGGACAGGGGGCTACAATGAGCAGTTCTTC
-	-	TRBV5-5	TRBJ1-2	CASSSQVNYGYTF	TGTGCCAGCAGCTCCCAGGTCAACTATGGCTACACCTTC
many	-	TRBV28	TRBJ2-3	CASAPRRGSSTDTQYF	TGTGCCAGCGCGCCAAGGAGGGGATCTAGCACAGATACGCAGTATTTT
-	-	TRBV11-2	TRBJ2-3	CASSYARLVAQYF	TGTGCCAGCAGCTACGCCCGACTAGTGGCGCAGTATTTT
-	-	TRBV28	TRBJ2-3	CASSFRRQTSTDTQYF	TGTGCCAGCAGTTTTCGCCGACAAACTAGCACAGATACGCAGTATTTT
many	-	TRBV10-3	TRBJ1-2	CAISEGSSLTSNGYTF	TGTGCCATCAGTGAGGGGAGTTCGCTTACAAGCAATGGCTACACCTTC
-	TRBD1	TRBV5-1	TRBJ2-3	CASSMGQLTTADTQYF	TGCGCCAGCAGCATGGGACAGCTCACAACGGCAGATACGCAGTATTTT
many	-	TRBV2	TRBJ2-5	CARDTNSTQQETQYF	TGTGCCAGGGATACAAACTCTACCCAGCAAGAGACCCAGTACTTC
many	-	TRBV5-1	TRBJ2-3	CASSLDSGRGQDTQYF	TGCGCCAGCAGCTTGGATAGTGGGAGGGGACAAGATACGCAGTATTTT
-	-	TRBV6-6	TRBJ1-5	CASSWGDKSPNQPQHF	TGTGCCAGCAGTTGGGGGGACAAAAGCCCCAATCAGCCCCAGCATTTT
-	-	TRBV3-1	TRBJ1-4	CASSRKASVATNEKLFF	TGTGCCAGCAGCCGAAAGGCGTCAGTTGCAACTAATGAAAAACTGTTTTTT
-	-	TRBV3-1	TRBJ2-2	CASSQAGGELFF	TGTGCCAGCAGCCAAGCAGGCGGGGAGCTGTTTTTT
-	-	TRBV28	TRBJ2-7	CASSVTYEQYF	TGTGCCAGCAGTGTAACCTACGAGCAGTACTTC
-	-	TRBV20-1	TRBJ2-3	CSANVGGPDTQYF	TGCAGTGCTAATGTGGGGGGCCCAGATACGCAGTATTTT
-	TRBD1	TRBV2	TRBJ1-6	CASTVTGHRSPLHF	TGTGCCAGCACCGTGACAGGGCATAGGTCACCCCTCCACTTT
medium-sized	TRBD2	TRBV5-5	TRBJ2-7	CASSLGRLAYEQYF	TGTGCCAGCAGCTTGGGCCGACTAGCATACGAGCAGTACTTC